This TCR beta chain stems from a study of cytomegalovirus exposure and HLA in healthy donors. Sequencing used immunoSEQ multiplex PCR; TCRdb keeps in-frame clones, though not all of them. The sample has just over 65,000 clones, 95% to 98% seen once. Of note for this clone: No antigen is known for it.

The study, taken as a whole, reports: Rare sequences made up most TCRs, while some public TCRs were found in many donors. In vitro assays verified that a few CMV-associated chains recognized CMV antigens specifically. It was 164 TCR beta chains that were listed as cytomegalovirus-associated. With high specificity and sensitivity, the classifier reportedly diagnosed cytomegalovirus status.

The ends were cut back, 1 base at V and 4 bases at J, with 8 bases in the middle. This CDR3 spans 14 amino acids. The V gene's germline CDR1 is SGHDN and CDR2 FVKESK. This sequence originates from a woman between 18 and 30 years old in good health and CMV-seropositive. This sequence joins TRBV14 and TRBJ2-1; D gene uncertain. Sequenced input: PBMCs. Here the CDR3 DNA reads TGTGCCAGCAGCCAAGCATCTACGTACAATGAGCAGTTCTTC. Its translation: CASSQASTYNEQFF.